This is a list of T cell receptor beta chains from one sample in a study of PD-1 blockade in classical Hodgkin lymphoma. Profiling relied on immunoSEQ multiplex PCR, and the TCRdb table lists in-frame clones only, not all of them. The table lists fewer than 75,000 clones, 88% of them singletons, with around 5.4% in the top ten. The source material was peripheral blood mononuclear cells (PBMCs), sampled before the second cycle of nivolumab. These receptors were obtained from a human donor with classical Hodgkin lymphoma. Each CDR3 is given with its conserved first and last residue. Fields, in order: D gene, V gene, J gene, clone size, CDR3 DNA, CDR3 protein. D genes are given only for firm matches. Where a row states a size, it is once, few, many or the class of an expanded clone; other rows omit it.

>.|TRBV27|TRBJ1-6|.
TGTGCCAGCAGTTTAACCGCGGATAATTCACCCCTCCACTTT
CASSLTADNSPLHF
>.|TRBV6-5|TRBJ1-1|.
TGTGCCAGCAGTTACGGCGCCAGGGTGAACACTGAAGCTTTCTTT
CASSYGARVNTEAFF
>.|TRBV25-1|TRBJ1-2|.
TGTGCCAGCCCGCACGGAGGGCTCTATGGCTACACCTTC
CASPHGGLYGYTF
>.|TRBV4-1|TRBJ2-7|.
TGCGCCAGCAGCCAAGTCCCTGGACAGACGCATGACGAGCAGTACTTC
CASSQVPGQTHDEQYF
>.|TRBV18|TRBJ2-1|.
TGTGCCAGCTCACCATGGGGAAGTGAGCAGTTCTTC
CASSPWGSEQFF
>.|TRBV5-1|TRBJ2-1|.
TGCGCCAGCAGCTCAACTCGGGCGGGGAATGAGCAGTTCTTC
CASSSTRAGNEQFF
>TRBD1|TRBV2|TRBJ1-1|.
TGTGCCAGCAGTGAAACAGGGGGCGGTACTGAAGCTTTCTTT
CASSETGGGTEAFF
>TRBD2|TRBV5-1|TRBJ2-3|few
TGCGCCAGCAGCTTGGTCGGGCGGGGGGCGACAGATACGCAGTATTTT
CASSLVGRGATDTQYF
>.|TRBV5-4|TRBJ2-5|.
TGTGCCAGCGGGGACTGGGAGACCCAGTACTTC
CASGDWETQYF
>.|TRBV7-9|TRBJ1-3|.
TGTGCCAGCAGCCAGAACTTGGATAGGGTGAGAAACACCATATATTTT
CASSQNLDRVRNTIYF
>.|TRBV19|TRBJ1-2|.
TGTGCTACTCAAGCGGACGGAGCAAATTACTATGGCTACACCTTC
CATQADGANYYGYTF
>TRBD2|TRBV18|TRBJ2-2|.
TGTGCCAGCTCACCGTTCGGACTAGCGGGTTTCACCGGGGAGCTGTTTTTT
CASSPFGLAGFTGELFF
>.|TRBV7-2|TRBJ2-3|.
TGTGCCAGCAGCTTGGGGCTTCAGGGTAGCACAGATACGCAGTATTTT
CASSLGLQGSTDTQYF
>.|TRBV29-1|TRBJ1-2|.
TGCAGCGTTGGGGAGGGCGGGACCCATGGCTACACCTTC
CSVGEGGTHGYTF
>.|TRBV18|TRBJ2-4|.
TGTGCCAGCTCACCCTCACCGCTAGCCAAAAACATTCAGTACTTC
CASSPSPLAKNIQYF
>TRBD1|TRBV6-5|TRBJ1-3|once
TGTGCCAGCAGGTTACAGGGGATCTCTGGAAACACCATATATTTT
CASRLQGISGNTIYF
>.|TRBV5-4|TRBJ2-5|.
TGTGCCAGCAGCTTAGAAGAGACCCAGTACTTC
CASSLEETQYF
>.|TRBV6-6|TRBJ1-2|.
TGTGCCACCGGTAGTAGGGGCGCCTTGTTAAGCTACACCTTC
CATGSRGALLSYTF
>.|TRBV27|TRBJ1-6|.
TGTGCCAGCAGTTGGGGATGGGAGAACTATTCACCCCTCCACTTT
CASSWGWENYSPLHF
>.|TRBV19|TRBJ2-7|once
TGTGCCAGTACGAGGGGGGAGTCCTACGAGCAGTACTTC
CASTRGESYEQYF
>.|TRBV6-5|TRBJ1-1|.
TGTGCCAGCACCGAACATGGACGAGGTTCCACTGAAGCTTTCTTT
CASTEHGRGSTEAFF
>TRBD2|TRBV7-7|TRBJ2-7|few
TGTGCCAGCAGCCCCAGCGGGGGGGCGGGTGAGCAGTACTTC
CASSPSGGAGEQYF
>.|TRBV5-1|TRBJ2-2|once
TGCGCCAGCAGCGTGACGGGGGAAGTCGGGGAGCTGTTTTTT
CASSVTGEVGELFF
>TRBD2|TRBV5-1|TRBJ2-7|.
TGCGCCAGCAGCTTGGGTCGGGGGGGGCCCTACGAGCAGTACTTC
CASSLGRGGPYEQYF
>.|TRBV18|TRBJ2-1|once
TGTGCCAGCTCACCACGCTCTCGGGACAAGGTAACTAATGAGCAGTTCTTC
CASSPRSRDKVTNEQFF
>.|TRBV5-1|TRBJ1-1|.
TGCGCCAGCAGCTTGGAAGGGGCTAGGACTGAAGCTTTCTTT
CASSLEGARTEAFF
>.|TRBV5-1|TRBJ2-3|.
TGCGCCAGCAGCTCCCCAAGTTATTATACGCAGTATTTT
CASSSPSYYTQYF